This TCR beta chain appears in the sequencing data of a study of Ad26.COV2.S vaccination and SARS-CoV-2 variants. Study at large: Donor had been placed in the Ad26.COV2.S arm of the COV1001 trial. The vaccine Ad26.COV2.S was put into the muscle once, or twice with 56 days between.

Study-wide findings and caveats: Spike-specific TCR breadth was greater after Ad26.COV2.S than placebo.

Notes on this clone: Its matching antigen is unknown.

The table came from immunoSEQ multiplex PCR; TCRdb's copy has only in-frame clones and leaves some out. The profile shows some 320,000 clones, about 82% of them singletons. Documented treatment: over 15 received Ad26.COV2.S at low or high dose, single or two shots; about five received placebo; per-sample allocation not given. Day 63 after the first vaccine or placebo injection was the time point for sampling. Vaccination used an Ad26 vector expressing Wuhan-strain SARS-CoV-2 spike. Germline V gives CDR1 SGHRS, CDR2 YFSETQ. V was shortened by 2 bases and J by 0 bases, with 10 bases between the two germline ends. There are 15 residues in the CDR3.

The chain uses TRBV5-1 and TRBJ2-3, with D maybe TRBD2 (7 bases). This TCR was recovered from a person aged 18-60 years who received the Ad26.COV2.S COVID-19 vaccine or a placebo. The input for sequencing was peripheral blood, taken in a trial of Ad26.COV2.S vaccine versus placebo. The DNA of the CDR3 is TGCGCCAGCAGCTTCGGGGGGCCGAGCACAGATACGCAGTATTTT. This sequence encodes CASSFGGPSTDTQYF.